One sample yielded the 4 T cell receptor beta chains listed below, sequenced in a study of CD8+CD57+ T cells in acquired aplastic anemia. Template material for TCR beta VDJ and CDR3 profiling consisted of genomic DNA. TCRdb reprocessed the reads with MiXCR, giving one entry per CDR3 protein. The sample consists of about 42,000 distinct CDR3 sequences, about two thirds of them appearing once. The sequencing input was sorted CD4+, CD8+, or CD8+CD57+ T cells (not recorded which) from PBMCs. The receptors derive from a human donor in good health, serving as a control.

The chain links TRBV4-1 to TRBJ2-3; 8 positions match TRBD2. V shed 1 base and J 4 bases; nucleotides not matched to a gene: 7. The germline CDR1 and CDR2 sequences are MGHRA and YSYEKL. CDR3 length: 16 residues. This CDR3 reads CASSQVASGGPDTQYF. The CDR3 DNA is TGCGCCAGCAGCCAAGTCGCAAGCGGGGGCCCAGATACGCAGTATTTT.

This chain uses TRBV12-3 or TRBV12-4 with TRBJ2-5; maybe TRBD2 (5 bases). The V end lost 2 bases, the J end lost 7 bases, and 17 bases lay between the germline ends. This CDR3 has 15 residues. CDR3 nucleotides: TGTGCCAGCAGTTTACAGGACTCCCTCCCACTGACCCAGTACTTC. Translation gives CASSLQDSLPLTQYF.

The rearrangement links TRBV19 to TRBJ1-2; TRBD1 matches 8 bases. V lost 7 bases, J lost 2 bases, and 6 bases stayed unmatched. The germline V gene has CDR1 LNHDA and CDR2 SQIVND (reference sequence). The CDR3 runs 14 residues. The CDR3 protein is CASIDRGRNYGYTF. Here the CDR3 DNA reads TGTGCCAGTATCGACAGGGGAAGAAACTATGGCTACACCTTC.

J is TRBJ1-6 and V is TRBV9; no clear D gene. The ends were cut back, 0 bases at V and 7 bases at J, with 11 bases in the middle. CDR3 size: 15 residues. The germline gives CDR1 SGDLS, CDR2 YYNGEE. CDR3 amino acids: CASSVDPGVNSPLHF. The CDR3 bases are TGTGCCAGCAGCGTAGACCCAGGAGTAAATTCACCCCTCCACTTT.